Reported below is one T cell receptor beta chain. This record belongs to a study of T cell responses to AZD1222 COVID-19 vaccine. Profiled with immunoSEQ multiplex PCR; TCRdb holds only in-frame clones, not every one. The sample has about 85,000 clones, about 85% seen once. The CDR3 runs 16 residues. Trimming removed 0 bases at V and 6 bases at J, with 15 bases between. The germline CDR1 and CDR2 sequences are KGHSH and LQKENI. This chain links TRBV18 with TRBJ2-1; tentatively, D is TRBD2 (5 bases). The sequence was collected from an adult who received the AZD1222 COVID-19 vaccine. The material was peripheral blood, obtained 28 days after the second AZD1222 dose. The CDR3 DNA follows: TGTGCCAGCTCACCACCGGGGAGCGGAAGAACCAATGAGCAGTTCTTC. Its protein is CASSPPGSGRTNEQFF.